The TCR beta chain described here comes from a study of T-cell memory formation after mild COVID-19. Trimming took 1 base from V and 0 from J, leaving 9 bases between them. The CDR3 has 15 amino acids. Germline CDR1 is DFQATT and CDR2 is SNEGSKA (reference sequence). TCRdb re-derived calls from the 5' RACE reads in MiXCR, one entry per CDR3 protein. The sample lists about 120,000 distinct CDR3 sequences; roughly 15% were seen once. The sequence derives from an adult woman who had mild COVID-19 (a few samples of this study predate the infection). Cell type and time point are not known. The chain couples TRBV20-1 to TRBJ2-2, with D possibly TRBD2 on 5 matching bases. The source material was PBMCs or a T cell subset sorted from them (not recorded which). CDR3 sequence (DNA): TGCAGTGCTAGAGTTGGGAGCGCGAACACCGGGGAGCTGTTTTTT. Translating gives CSARVGSANTGELFF.